This T cell receptor (beta chain) was sequenced in a study of tumor-infiltrating lymphocytes in primary liver carcinoma. Note on this clonotype: What it recognizes is unknown. An end of the junction does not agree with germline; a read error may underlie this.

DNA and RNA were both co-extracted from approximately 20-30 mg of bulk tissue that had not been sorted. Synthesis of TCR beta cDNA was carried out from 450 to 500 ng total RNA with a constant-region primer. Libraries for TCR beta were built through three nested multiplex PCR rounds, which together made up a slightly modified ARM-PCR procedure. PCR rounds one and two used TRBV1-TRBV30 forward primers with a C-beta reverse primer for 9 to 10 cycles each. TCRdb ran MiXCR on the multiplex PCR reads and lists one entry per CDR3 protein. The table shows 100,000 or so distinct CDR3 sequences, with roughly 85% occurring only once. Whole-study findings and limits: For tumor-adjacent and tumor-blood pairs, overlap was less than that seen for tumor region pairs. About 8-25% of top clones, no more, were shared by all five regions.

Germline V gene data show CDR1 as SGHRS and CDR2 as YFSETQ. The CDR3 is 14 amino acids. The genes are TRBV5-1 and TRBJ2-7; D may be TRBD2 (6 bases). The sequenced sample was liver tumor tissue from sampling region 3. Subset described: tumor region T3, left-lateral pole. This receptor was obtained from a man aged 35 to 55 with primary liver carcinoma and hepatitis B virus infection. CDR3 region: CASSLGWGLYEQYF. The CDR3 DNA sequence: TGCGCTAGCAGTTTGGGATGGGGACTCTACGAGCAGTACTTC.